This record looks at one T cell receptor (delta chain) sequence and its context. This clone turned up a few times. Its target antigen remains unknown. Base qualities are missing; no much larger clone stands one base away. RNA was extracted with the RNeasy mini kit and reverse transcribed using Superscript III. Multiplex PCR was used to generate CDR3 amplicons, with pooled V-gene forward primers and a constant-region reverse primer carrying Illumina adaptor overhangs. After gel purification, the amplicons were indexed with Nextera index primers during eight to nine additional PCR cycles and then purified using AMPure XP beads. Libraries were sequenced on an Illumina MiSeq with paired-end 250 bp reads, dual indexing and around 20% PhiX spike-in. As for the authors' bioinformatics: Reads were quality checked with FastQC, and TRG read pairs were merged with ea-utils fastq-join. IMGT/HighV-QUEST was used to annotate the sequences, only productive sequences with an unambiguous V-gene assignment were kept, and clonotypes were defined as sequences sharing an identical CDR3 sequence. Downstream analysis used VDJtools 1.1.1, tcR 2.2.3, Treemap and vegan Shannon diversity in R 3.4.4. Public reads were reanalyzed in TCRdb with CATT, and rows carrying the same DNA were merged afterwards. TCRdb's processing, not the study's, gives the V and J calls here. Within this sample are about 55,000 delta-chain clones, with 15% to 20% of them counted one time only. The ten largest clones add up to 0.5% of the sample.

These data belong to a study of Vδ1+ human thymocytes listed by TCRdb under 2018. General notes on the study: The study characterised mRNA-level TRG and TRD CDR3 repertoires of highly purified Vdelta1+ thymocytes from young children as a data resource. Earlier work had validated the multiplex-based CDR3 amplicon strategy against 5'RACE-based methods for generating CDR3 amplicons.

Thymic samples were depleted of alphabeta T cells, then CD3+ TCRVdelta1+ TCRVdelta2- thymocytes were FACS-sorted. The purity of the sorted Vdelta1+ thymocytes fell between roughly 98% and 99.6%. Thymic specimens came from roughly eight paediatric patients undergoing corrective cardiac surgery, aged from about 5 days to 16 months. Thymic tissue was dispersed, and mononuclear cells were isolated on a Histopaque-1077 density gradient. For staining, the antibodies used were anti-TCRVdelta1 clone TS8.2, anti-TCRVdelta2 clone B6, anti-CD3 clone HIT3a and anti-TCRalphabeta clone IP26. The germline V gene sets CDR1 to TSWWSYY and CDR2 to QGS. The CDR3, cysteine through phenylalanine, is 21 amino acids long. Just CDR3 DNA is preserved here, 63 bases in frame from base 1. Ends trimmed: V by 0 bases, J by 1 base; bases unmatched to a gene: 18. What the research found in general, with its limitations: Because unexpected Vdelta2 sequences could lead to misinterpretation of bulk repertoire data, the authors recommended using highly purified populations and validating at the single-cell level. Donors did not cluster by age or sex, so the analyses were not stratified by age or sex. Even though sort purity was high, about 20% of thymic TRD sequences were Vdelta2 (and few were Vdelta3), which was not the case for the peripheral blood Vdelta1+ controls. Numerous TRG clonotypes were shared among donors (up to roughly 7x10^3), while TRD repertoires were essentially private (a maximum of 116 shared). The thymic TRG and TRD repertoires appeared highly polyclonal, with Gaussian CDR3 length distributions, in contrast to the oligoclonal repertoires of peripheral blood.

This sequence uses TRDV1 and TRDJ1, with 9 middle bases fitting TRDD3. The sample taken for sequencing was Vdelta1+ gamma-delta thymocytes from the thymus. In light of the paper, this sample's cell subset or site label describes: FACS-sorted CD3+ TCRalphabeta- TCRVdelta1+ TCRVdelta2- thymocytes. The TCR originated in a boy younger than two who had congenital heart surgery. For the CDR3, the sequence is CALGELDSSATLGESTDKLIF. Here is the DNA: TGTGCTCTTGGGGAACTAGATTCATCCGCCACACTGGGGGAAAGCACCGATAAACTCATCTTT.